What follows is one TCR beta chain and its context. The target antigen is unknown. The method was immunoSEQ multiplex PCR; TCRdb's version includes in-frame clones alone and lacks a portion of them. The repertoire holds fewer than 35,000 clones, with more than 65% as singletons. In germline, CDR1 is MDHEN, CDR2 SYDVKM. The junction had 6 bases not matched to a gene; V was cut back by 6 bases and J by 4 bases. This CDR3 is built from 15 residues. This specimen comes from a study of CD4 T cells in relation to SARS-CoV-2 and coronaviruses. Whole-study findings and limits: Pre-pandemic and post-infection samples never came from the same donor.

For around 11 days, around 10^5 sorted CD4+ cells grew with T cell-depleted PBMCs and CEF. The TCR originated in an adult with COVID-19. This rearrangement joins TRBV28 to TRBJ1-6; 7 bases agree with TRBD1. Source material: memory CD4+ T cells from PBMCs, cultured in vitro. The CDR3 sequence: CASSQGQVYNSPLHF. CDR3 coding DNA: TGTGCCAGCAGCCAAGGACAGGTTTATAATTCACCCCTCCACTTT.